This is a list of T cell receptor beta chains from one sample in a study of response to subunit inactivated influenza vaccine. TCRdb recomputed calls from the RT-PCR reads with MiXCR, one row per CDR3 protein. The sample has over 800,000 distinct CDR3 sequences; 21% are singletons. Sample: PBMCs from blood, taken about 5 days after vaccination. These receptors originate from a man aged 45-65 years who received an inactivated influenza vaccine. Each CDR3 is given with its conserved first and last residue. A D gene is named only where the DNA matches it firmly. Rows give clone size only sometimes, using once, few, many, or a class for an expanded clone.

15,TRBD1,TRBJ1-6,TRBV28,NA,CASSSLTGDGSPLHF,TGTGCCAGCAGTTCCCTGACAGGGGACGGTTCACCCCTCCACTTT
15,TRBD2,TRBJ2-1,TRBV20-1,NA,CSARKASGNINEQFF,TGCAGTGCTAGAAAAGCTAGCGGGAATATCAATGAGCAGTTCTTC
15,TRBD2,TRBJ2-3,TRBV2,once,CASKPGTSGTDTQYF,TGTGCCAGCAAACCCGGGACTAGCGGCACAGATACGCAGTATTTT
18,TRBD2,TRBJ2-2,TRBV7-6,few,CASSPMTSGGHPTGELFF,TGTGCCAGCAGCCCCATGACTAGCGGGGGGCATCCCACCGGGGAGCTGTTTTTT
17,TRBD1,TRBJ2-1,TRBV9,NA,CASSDPTGGSSYNEQFF,TGTGCCAGCAGCGATCCAACAGGGGGTAGCTCCTACAATGAGCAGTTCTTC
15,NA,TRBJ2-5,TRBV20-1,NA,CSARSFISTQETQYF,TGCAGTGCTAGGTCTTTTATTAGCACCCAAGAGACCCAGTACTTC
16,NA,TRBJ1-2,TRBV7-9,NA,CASSFGGDSTPYGYTF,TGTGCCAGCAGCTTCGGGGGGGATTCTACCCCCTATGGCTACACCTTC
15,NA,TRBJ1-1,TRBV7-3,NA,CASSQTRGMNTEAFF,TGTGCCAGCAGCCAAACTCGGGGAATGAACACTGAAGCTTTCTTT
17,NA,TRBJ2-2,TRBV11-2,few,CASSLGVRVLNTGELFF,TGTGCCAGCAGCTTAGGGGTACGCGTCCTGAACACCGGGGAGCTGTTTTTT
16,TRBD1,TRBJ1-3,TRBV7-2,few,CASSPGTGGGGNTIYF,TGTGCCAGCAGCCCAGGGACAGGGGGTGGTGGAAACACCATATATTTT
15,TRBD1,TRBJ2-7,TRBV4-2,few,CASSKGGRGLNEQYF,TGTGCCAGCAGCAAGGGTGGCAGGGGGCTCAACGAGCAGTACTTC
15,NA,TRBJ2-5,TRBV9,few,CASSVDTGIQETQYF,TGTGCCAGCAGCGTAGACACAGGGATCCAAGAGACCCAGTACTTC
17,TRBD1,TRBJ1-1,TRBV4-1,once,CASSQAQGRRYGTEAFF,TGCGCCAGCAGCCAAGCACAGGGGAGAAGGTATGGCACTGAAGCTTTCTTT
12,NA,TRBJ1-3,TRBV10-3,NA,CAISESGNTIYF,TGTGCCATCAGTGAGTCGGGAAACACCATATATTTT
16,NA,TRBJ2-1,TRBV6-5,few,CASSYSTAPGYNEQFF,TGTGCCAGCAGTTACTCGACAGCTCCGGGCTACAATGAGCAGTTCTTC
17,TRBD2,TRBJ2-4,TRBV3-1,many,CASSQDWAVAGGNIQYF,TGTGCCAGCAGCCAAGATTGGGCGGTAGCGGGGGGAAACATTCAGTACTTC
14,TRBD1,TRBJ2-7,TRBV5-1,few,CASSSTGDSYEQYF,TGCGCCAGCAGCTCGACAGGGGATTCCTACGAGCAGTACTTC